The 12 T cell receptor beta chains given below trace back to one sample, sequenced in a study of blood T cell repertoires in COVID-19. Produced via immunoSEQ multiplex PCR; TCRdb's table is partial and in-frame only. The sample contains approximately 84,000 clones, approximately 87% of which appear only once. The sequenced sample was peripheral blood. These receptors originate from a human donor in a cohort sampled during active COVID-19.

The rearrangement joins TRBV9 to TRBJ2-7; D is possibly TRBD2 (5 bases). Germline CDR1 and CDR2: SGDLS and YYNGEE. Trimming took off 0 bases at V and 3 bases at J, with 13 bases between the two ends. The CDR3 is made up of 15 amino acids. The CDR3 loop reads CASSVEVGEYYEQYF. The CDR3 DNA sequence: TGTGCCAGCAGCGTAGAGGTCGGGGAATACTACGAGCAGTACTTC. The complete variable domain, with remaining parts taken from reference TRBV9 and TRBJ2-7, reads DSGVTQTPKHLITATGQRVTLRCSPRSGDLSVYWYQQSLDQGLQFLIQYYNGEERAKGNILERFSAQQFPDLHSELNLSSLELGDSALYFCASSVEVGEYYEQYFGPGTRLTVT.

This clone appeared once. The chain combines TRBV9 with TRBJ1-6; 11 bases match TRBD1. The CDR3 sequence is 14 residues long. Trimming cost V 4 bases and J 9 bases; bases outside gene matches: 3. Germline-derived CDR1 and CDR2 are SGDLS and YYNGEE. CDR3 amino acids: CASSLGQGGSPLHF. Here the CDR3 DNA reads TGTGCCAGCAGCTTGGGACAGGGGGGTTCACCCCTCCACTTT.

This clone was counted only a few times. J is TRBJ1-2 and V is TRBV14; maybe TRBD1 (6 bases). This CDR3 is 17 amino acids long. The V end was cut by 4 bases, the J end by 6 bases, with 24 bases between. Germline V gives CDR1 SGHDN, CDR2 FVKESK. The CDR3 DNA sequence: TGTGCCAGCAGCCGATACGGGACAATGAGCTCAGCTGATGGCTACACCTTC. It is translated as CASSRYGTMSSADGYTF.

CDR3 residues: CASSMGQGVGDEQFF. CDR3 DNA: TGTGCCAGTAGTATGGGCCAGGGGGTCGGTGATGAGCAGTTCTTC. This chain uses TRBV19 with TRBJ2-1; TRBD1 matches 7 bases. This CDR3 spans 15 amino acids. Germline CDR1 reads LNHDA; CDR2 reads SQIVND (reference sequence). V gave up 3 bases and J gave up 8 bases; unmatched junction bases: 10.

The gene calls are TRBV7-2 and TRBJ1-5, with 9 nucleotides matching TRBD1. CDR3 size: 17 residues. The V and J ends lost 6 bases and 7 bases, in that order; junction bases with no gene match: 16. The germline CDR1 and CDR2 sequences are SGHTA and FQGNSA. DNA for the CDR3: TGTGCCAGCAGTTATGTATCCGGGACAGGGTACTCCCAGCCCCAGCATTTT. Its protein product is CASSYVSGTGYSQPQHF.

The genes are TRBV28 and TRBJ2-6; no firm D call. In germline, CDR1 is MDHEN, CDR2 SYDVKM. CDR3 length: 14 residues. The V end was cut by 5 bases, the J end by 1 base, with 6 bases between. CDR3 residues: CASSPLSGANVLTF. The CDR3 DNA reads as TGTGCCAGCAGTCCCCTTTCTGGGGCCAACGTCCTGACTTTC.

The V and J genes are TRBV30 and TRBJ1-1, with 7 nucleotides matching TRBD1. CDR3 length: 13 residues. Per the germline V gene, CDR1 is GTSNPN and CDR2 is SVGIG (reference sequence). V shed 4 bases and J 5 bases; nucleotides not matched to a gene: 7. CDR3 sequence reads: CAWIGTAETEAFF. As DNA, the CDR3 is TGTGCCTGGATAGGGACAGCCGAAACTGAAGCTTTCTTT. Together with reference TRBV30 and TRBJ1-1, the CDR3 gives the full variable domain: SQTIHQWPATLVQPVGSPLSLECTVEGTSNPNLYWYRQAAGRGLQLLFYSVGIGQISSEVPQNLSASRPQDRQFILSSKKLLLSDSGFYLCAWIGTAETEAFFGQGTRLTVV.

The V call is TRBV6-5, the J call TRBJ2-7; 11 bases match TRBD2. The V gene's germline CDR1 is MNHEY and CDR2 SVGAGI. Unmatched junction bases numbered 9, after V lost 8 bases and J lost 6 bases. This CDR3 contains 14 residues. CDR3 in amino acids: CASSLTSGKGEQYF. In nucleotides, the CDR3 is TGTGCCAGCTCCCTGACTAGCGGGAAAGGCGAGCAGTACTTC.

The CDR3 protein is CASSLQGYEQYF. The DNA for the CDR3 is TGTGCCAGCAGTCTACAGGGGTACGAGCAGTACTTC. The chain combines TRBV6-5 with TRBJ2-7; 7 bases agree with TRBD1. Germline V gene lookup returns CDR1 MNHEY and CDR2 SVGAGI. V trimming: 5 bases; J trimming: 4 bases; junction bases outside the gene matches: 2. The CDR3 is 12 residues long.

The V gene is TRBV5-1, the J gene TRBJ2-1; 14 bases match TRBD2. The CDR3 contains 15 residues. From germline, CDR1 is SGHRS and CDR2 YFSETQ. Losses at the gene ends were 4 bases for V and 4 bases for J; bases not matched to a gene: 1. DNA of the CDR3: TGCGCCAGCAGCGGGACTAGCGGGGGTTACAATGAGCAGTTCTTC. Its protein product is CASSGTSGGYNEQFF.

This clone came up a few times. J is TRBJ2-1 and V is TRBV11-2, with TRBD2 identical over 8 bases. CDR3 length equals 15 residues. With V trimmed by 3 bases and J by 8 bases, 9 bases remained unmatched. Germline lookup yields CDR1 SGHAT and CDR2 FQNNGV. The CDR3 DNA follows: TGTGCCAGCAGCTTCACTAGCGGAGGAGTCGATGAGCAGTTCTTC. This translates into CASSFTSGGVDEQFF.

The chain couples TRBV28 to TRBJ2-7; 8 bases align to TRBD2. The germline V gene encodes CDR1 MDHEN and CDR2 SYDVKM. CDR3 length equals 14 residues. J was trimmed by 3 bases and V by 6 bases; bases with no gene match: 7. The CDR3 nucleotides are TGTGCCAGCAGGCCCAGCGGGGGCTACTACGAGCAGTACTTC. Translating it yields CASRPSGGYYEQYF.